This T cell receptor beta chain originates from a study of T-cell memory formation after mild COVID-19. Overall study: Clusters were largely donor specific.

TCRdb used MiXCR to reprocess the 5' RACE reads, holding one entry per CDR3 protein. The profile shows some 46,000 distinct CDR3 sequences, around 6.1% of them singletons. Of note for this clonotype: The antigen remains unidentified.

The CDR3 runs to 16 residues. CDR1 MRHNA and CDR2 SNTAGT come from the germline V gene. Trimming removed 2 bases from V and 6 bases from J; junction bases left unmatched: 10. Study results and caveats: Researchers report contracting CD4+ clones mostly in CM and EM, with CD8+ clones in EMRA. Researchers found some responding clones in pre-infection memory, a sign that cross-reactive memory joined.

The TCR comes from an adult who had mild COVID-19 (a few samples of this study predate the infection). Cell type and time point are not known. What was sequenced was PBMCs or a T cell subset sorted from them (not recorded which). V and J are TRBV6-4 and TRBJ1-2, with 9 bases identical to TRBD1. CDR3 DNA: TGTGCCAGCAGTGACGGTTCCGACAGGGGGTTGAATGGCTACACCTTC. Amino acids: CASSDGSDRGLNGYTF.